This T cell receptor (beta chain) comes out of a study of T cell changes during pregnancy in multiple sclerosis. Assay: immunoSEQ multiplex PCR; the TCRdb copy retains only in-frame clones and omits some. The profile shows 85,000 to 130,000 clones, 85% to 95% of them singletons. Specimen: peripheral blood, collected before pregnancy. This receptor was identified in a female donor with multiple sclerosis, enrolled in a pregnancy study.

The CDR3 reads CASSITGGGTYEQYF. CDR3 bases: TGTGCCAGTAGTATCACAGGGGGCGGAACCTACGAGCAGTACTTC. The rearrangement joins TRBV19 to TRBJ2-7; 9 positions agree with TRBD1. V trimming: 3 bases; J trimming: 2 bases; junction bases outside the gene matches: 5. The CDR3 is 15 residues long. The V gene's germline CDR1 is LNHDA and CDR2 SQIVND (reference sequence). Full variable domain (outside the CDR3, taken from reference TRBV19 and TRBJ2-7): DGGITQSPKYLFRKEGQNVTLSCEQNLNHDAMYWYRQDPGQGLRLIYYSQIVNDFQKGDIAEGYSVSREKKESFPLTVTSAQKNPTAFYLCASSITGGGTYEQYFGPGTRLTVT.